This TCR beta chain was captured in a study of T cell repertoires in cytomegalovirus infection. Study-wide background: CMV epitopes, recently identified HLA-C-restricted and well-studied HLA-B-restricted, were used. Public TCR beta signatures were indicative of both CMV infection and a matching HLA type. The study's findings and limits: Identification of carriers of CMV plus the relevant HLA was achieved through cumulative public TCR beta family frequency.

This clonotype was seen a handful of times. Its specificity is unknown. V was shortened by 5 bases and J by 5 bases, with 17 bases between the two germline ends. Germline V gives CDR1 SGHTA, CDR2 FQGTGA. The CDR3 runs to 15 residues. TCRdb re-analysed the reads in MiXCR, keeping a single row per CDR3 protein. The table records about 830,000 distinct CDR3 sequences, 30% to 35% of them present only once. This clonotype was sampled from a human donor in good health (CMV status not recorded). Some clones in this sample may be carry-over from other donors' samples. This sample comprised cultured CD8+ T cells from PBMCs, obtained from culture after CMV antigen stimulation. The genes are TRBV7-3 and TRBJ2-3; possible D gene TRBD2, 5 bases. The CDR3 bases are TGTGCCAGCAGCCTCACTAGAGGGAAAAGAGATACGCAGTATTTT. Its protein product is CASSLTRGKRDTQYF.